These T cell receptor beta chains were read from a single sample in a study of blood T cell repertoires in COVID-19. Assay: immunoSEQ multiplex PCR; the TCRdb copy retains only in-frame clones and omits some. The sample lists more than 95,000 clones; more than 85% were seen once. The specimen sequenced was peripheral blood. These receptors were collected from a man aged 45 to 65 with COVID-19, enrolled during active disease. The conserved cysteine and the conserved F or W are not part of the CDR3 here. The order of the fields is J gene, V gene, CDR3 protein.

j_call: TRBJ1-5; v_call: TRBV2; cdr3_aa: ASSEKGAVYSNQPQH
j_call: TRBJ2-3; v_call: TRBV19; cdr3_aa: ASSPRIAGESDTQY
j_call: TRBJ2-2; v_call: TRBV19; cdr3_aa: ASSIETGITGELF
j_call: TRBJ2-1; v_call: TRBV9; cdr3_aa: ASSPYGLAGHNEQF
j_call: TRBJ2-1; v_call: TRBV28; cdr3_aa: ASELGQGLNEQF
j_call: TRBJ2-1; v_call: TRBV4-1; cdr3_aa: ASSQDVAGGYHNEQF
j_call: NA; v_call: TRBV6-5; cdr3_aa: ASSYSRTGGNEQF
j_call: TRBJ1-2; v_call: TRBV3-1/TRBV3-2; cdr3_aa: ASSPLQSYGYT
j_call: TRBJ2-1; v_call: TRBV27; cdr3_aa: ASSLSVGTGVGEQF
j_call: TRBJ1-1; v_call: TRBV6-5; cdr3_aa: ASSYSPGVGTEAF
j_call: TRBJ1-3; v_call: TRBV4-2; cdr3_aa: ASSHTTRLLQVTSGNTIY
j_call: TRBJ1-6; v_call: TRBV5-1; cdr3_aa: ASSLSTGRNSPLH
j_call: TRBJ2-1; v_call: TRBV14; cdr3_aa: ASSHLLGSTYNEQF
j_call: TRBJ2-1; v_call: TRBV3-1/TRBV3-2; cdr3_aa: ASSQAGVSYNEQF
j_call: TRBJ2-1; v_call: TRBV4-2; cdr3_aa: ASSLRTGTWNEQF
j_call: TRBJ1-5; v_call: TRBV19; cdr3_aa: ASSLRTGGGQPQH